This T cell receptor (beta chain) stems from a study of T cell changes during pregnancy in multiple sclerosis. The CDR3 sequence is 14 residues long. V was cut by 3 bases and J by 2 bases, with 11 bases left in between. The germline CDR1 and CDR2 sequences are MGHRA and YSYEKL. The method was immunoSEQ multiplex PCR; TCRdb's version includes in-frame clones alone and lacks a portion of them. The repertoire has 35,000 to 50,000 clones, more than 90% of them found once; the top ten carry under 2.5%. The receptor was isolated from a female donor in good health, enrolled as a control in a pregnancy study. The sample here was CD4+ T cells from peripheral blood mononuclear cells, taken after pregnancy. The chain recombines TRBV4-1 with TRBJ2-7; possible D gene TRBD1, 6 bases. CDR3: CASSHQGQPYEQYF. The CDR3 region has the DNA TGCGCCAGCAGCCACCAAGGACAGCCCTACGAGCAGTACTTC.